A single sample is the source of the 14 T cell receptor beta chains below, sequenced in a study of CD4 T cells in relation to SARS-CoV-2 and coronaviruses. These receptors lack a known antigen. Unexposed donor CD4+ T cells date from about 2011-2018, before the COVID-19 pandemic. The cells were cultured for about 10 days before CD4+ T cells were isolated. Sequencing was performed with immunoSEQ multiplex PCR; in TCRdb, only in-frame clones are kept and a portion is missing. This sample carries roughly 30,000 clones, about three quarters of them seen once, and the ten largest clones take 20%. Specimen: CD4+ T cells from PBMCs, cultured in vitro. The receptors shown here come from a human donor in good health.

V usage is TRBV2 and J usage is TRBJ1-1, with D tentatively TRBD1 (5 bases). This CDR3 comprises 15 residues. The V gene lost 1 base and the J gene lost 4 bases, with 13 bases spanning the gap. Germline V gene sequence: CDR1 SNHLY, CDR2 FYNNEI. The CDR3 loop reads CASSEGFGGGTEAFF. The CDR3 nucleotides are TGTGCCAGCAGTGAAGGGTTTGGGGGGGGCACTGAAGCTTTCTTT.

This chain uses TRBV5-1 with TRBJ1-1, with TRBD1 matching over 8 bases. The length of the CDR3 is 15 residues. Germline lookup yields CDR1 SGHRS and CDR2 YFSETQ. V gave up 4 bases and J gave up 5 bases; unmatched junction bases: 10. CDR3: CASSPTGVGGTEAFF. The DNA of the CDR3 is TGCGCCAGCAGCCCGACAGGGGTCGGTGGAACTGAAGCTTTCTTT.

The rearrangement joins TRBV3-1 (or the pseudogene TRBV3-2) to TRBJ2-1, with a tentative D call TRBD2 (5 bases). Germline CDR1 and CDR2: LGHDT and YNNKEL (reference sequence). The CDR3 sequence is 16 residues long. V was trimmed by 4 bases and J by 9 bases, leaving 22 bases between them. This CDR3 is CASSPRTHLTYGEQFF. CDR3 in DNA: TGTGCCAGCAGCCCCCGGACTCACCTTACCTATGGTGAGCAGTTCTTC.

The chain has TRBV4-3 and TRBJ2-3, with 12 bases aligning to TRBD1. V lost 4 bases and J lost 4; bases outside the gene matches: 3. CDR1 is LGHNA and CDR2 is YSLEER in the germline V gene. The CDR3 is 15 amino acids. DNA of the CDR3: TGCGCCAGCAGCCCGGGACAGGGGGCCGCAGATACGCAGTATTTT. It encodes CASSPGQGAADTQYF.

J is TRBJ2-7 and V is TRBV3-1 (or the pseudogene TRBV3-2); TRBD1 matches 8 bases. Germline loops: CDR1 LGHDT, CDR2 YNNKEL (reference sequence). J was trimmed by 7 bases and V by 1 base; bases with no gene match: 3. The CDR3 length is 13 residues. The CDR3 DNA reads TGTGCCAGCAGCCAAGGGACAGGGCTGGAGCAGTACTTC. Residues: CASSQGTGLEQYF.

The V and J genes are TRBV28 and TRBJ2-3; D is unclear. The CDR3 has 11 amino acids. V lost 3 bases and J 5 bases, leaving 3 bases between the germline ends. Germline assignment: CDR1 MDHEN and CDR2 SYDVKM. This CDR3 reads CASSLKDTQYF. The CDR3 region has the DNA TGTGCCAGCAGTTTGAAAGATACGCAGTATTTT. Full variable domain (remainder filled in from reference TRBV28 and TRBJ2-3): DVKVTQSSRYLVKRTGEKVFLECVQDMDHENMFWYRQDPGLGLRLIYFSYDVKMKEKGDIPEGYSVSREKKERFSLILESASTNQTSMYLCASSLKDTQYFGPGTRLTVL.

This clone was observed a handful of times. The chain joins TRBV3-1 (or the pseudogene TRBV3-2) to TRBJ2-7; 8 bases map to TRBD2. Germline-derived CDR1 and CDR2 are LGHDT and YNNKEL (reference sequence). V was pared by 1 base and J by 3 bases, with 5 bases of the junction left unmatched. The CDR3 sequence is 15 residues long. CDR3 amino acids: CASSQGIRGGYEQYF. CDR3 coding DNA: TGTGCCAGCAGCCAAGGGATACGGGGGGGCTACGAGCAGTACTTC.

This chain uses TRBV3-1 (or the pseudogene TRBV3-2) with TRBJ1-2, with TRBD1 as a possible D gene (5 bases). CDR1 and CDR2 from the germline V gene are LGHDT and YNNKEL (reference sequence). Trimming shortened V by 0 bases and J by 5 bases, and 13 bases separated the two germline ends. The CDR3 length is 15 residues. The CDR3 region is CASSQEGVIGYGYTF. CDR3 bases: TGTGCCAGCAGCCAAGAGGGGGTCATAGGGTATGGCTACACCTTC.

V and J are TRBV21-1 and TRBJ2-1; the table assigns TRBD2, which was not confirmed against the DNA. TRBV21-1 is marked as a pseudogene. The CDR3 contains 12 residues. The CDR3 is CASSKRENEQFF. The CDR3 bases are TGTGCCAGCAGCAAACGGGAGAATGAGCAGTTCTTC.

The V call is TRBV7-2, the J call TRBJ1-5, with 9 bases identical to TRBD1. The CDR3 has 14 residues. The germline gives CDR1 SGHTA, CDR2 FQGNSA. V shed 2 bases and J 5 bases; nucleotides not matched to a gene: 1. The CDR3 here is CASSLRTGDQPQHF. The DNA for the CDR3 is TGTGCCAGCAGCTTACGGACAGGGGATCAGCCCCAGCATTTT.

CDR3 DNA: TGTGCCAGCAAGAGGGACAGCTCCTATGGCTACACCTTC. This encodes CASKRDSSYGYTF. J is TRBJ1-2 and V is TRBV2; 7 bases line up with TRBD1. Germline lookup yields CDR1 SNHLY and CDR2 FYNNEI. V was clipped by 7 bases and J by 4 bases; unmatched bases: 6. CDR3 length: 13 residues. The full variable domain, completed using reference TRBV2 and TRBJ1-2, is EPEVTQTPSHQVTQMGQEVILRCVPISNHLYFYWYRQILGQKVEFLVSFYNNEISEKSEIFDDQFSVERPDGSNFTLKIRSTKLEDSAMYFCASKRDSSYGYTFGSGTRLTVV.

In this sample, this clone turned up once. The chain links TRBV3-1 (or the pseudogene TRBV3-2) to TRBJ1-4; no reliable D call. V shed 6 bases and J shed 3 bases, with 11 bases lying between them. CDR1 and CDR2 (germline): LGHDT, YNNKEL (reference sequence). CDR3 length equals 14 residues. The CDR3 sequence is CASSPELANEKLFF. As DNA, the CDR3 is TGTGCCAGCAGTCCGGAATTAGCTAATGAAAAACTGTTTTTT.

The chain is built from TRBV7-2 and TRBJ1-2, with D unresolved. Trimming stripped 5 bases from V and 2 bases from J, with 12 bases between. The germline gives CDR1 SGHTA, CDR2 FQGNSA. The CDR3 extends over 14 amino acids. DNA for the CDR3: TGTGCCAGCAGCGAAGGGTGGCAAAACTATGGCTACACCTTC. It encodes CASSEGWQNYGYTF.

The table lists this clone with a count of one. The genes are TRBV14 and TRBJ2-5, with D unresolved. Between the trimmed V and J ends, which lost 2 bases and 2 bases, there was a span of 9 bases. Germline assignment: CDR1 SGHDN and CDR2 FVKESK. This CDR3 spans 14 amino acids. Written as DNA, the CDR3 is TGTGCCAGCAGCCAAAACGGACGGCAAGAGACCCAGTACTTC. This translates into CASSQNGRQETQYF.